The clone carrying this TCR beta chain was counted at least ten times. Its antigen remains unidentified. The TCRbeta library incorporated unique molecular identifiers. One entry per CDR3 protein, called by TCRdb with MiXCR from the PCR reads. The top ten clones hold 2% to 2.5% of a sample with around 450,000 distinct CDR3 sequences, 8% to 11% of them seen once. This entry is derived from a study of T-cell reconstitution after alpha-beta-depleted transplantation in children. Findings and limits, study-wide: Several hundred graft clones that had expanded were reportedly the source of alpha-beta T cells about two months after transplant.

V was shortened by 6 bases and J by 7 bases, with 12 bases between the two germline ends. The CDR3 contains 11 residues. The germline V gene encodes CDR1 SQVTM and CDR2 ANQGSEA. The V and J genes are TRBV29-1 and TRBJ1-1; the D gene is possibly TRBD1 (5 bases). The material sequenced was PBMCs, taken before TCRalphabeta/CD19-depleted stem cell transplant. This clonotype was sampled from a child between 2 and 9 years old with inherited bone marrow failure, due to receive a stem cell transplant. CDR3: CSVPKGSEAFF. Written as DNA, the CDR3 is TGCAGCGTGCCTAAGGGGAGTGAAGCTTTCTTT.